This T cell receptor (beta chain) comes out of a study of cytomegalovirus exposure and HLA in healthy donors. Study background: A previous analysis identified 100 million to 120 million unique TCR beta sequences derived from some 170 million T cells. Findings and caveats of the study: In a later analysis, several top co-occurrence clusters appeared linked to parvovirus B19, influenza, CMV and Epstein-Barr virus. Within an earlier analysis, most TCR beta V segments proved productive either about 90% or about 30% of the time.

In regard to this clone: The antigen is not known.

PCR primers comprised 60 Vbeta and 13 Jbeta primers. Clones were read by immunoSEQ multiplex PCR, and TCRdb kept only the in-frame ones, dropping some. The data hold some 130,000 clones, with more than 70% observed a single time. The material sequenced was PBMCs. The clonotype comes from a man aged 30 to 45 in good health and CMV-seronegative.

CDR3 coding DNA: TGCGCCAGCAGCTTGGGACTAGCCCTCTACAATGAGCAGTTCTTC. Protein sequence: CASSLGLALYNEQFF. The rearrangement links TRBV5-1 to TRBJ2-1, with 7 bases identical to TRBD2. V lost 0 bases, J lost 3 bases, and 3 bases stayed unmatched. Germline V gene lookup returns CDR1 SGHRS and CDR2 YFSETQ. The CDR3 has 15 residues.